A single sample gave rise to the 26 T cell receptor beta chains below, sequenced in a study of cytomegalovirus exposure and HLA in healthy donors. Both 60 Vbeta primers and 13 Jbeta primers went into the PCR. Libraries were prepared by immunoSEQ multiplex PCR; TCRdb keeps only in-frame clonotypes and omits some of them. In the table there are some 96,000 clones, 76% of which are singletons. The sample was PBMCs. The origin of the receptors is a man aged 40-55 years in good health and CMV-seronegative.

This clone was detected only once. The genes are TRBV7-6 and TRBJ2-2, with D possibly being TRBD2 (6 bases). V was clipped by 5 bases and J by 3 bases, with 10 bases between them. Germline loops: CDR1 SGHVS, CDR2 FNYEAQ. This CDR3 region has 14 residues. The DNA of the CDR3 is TGTGCCAGCAGCCTCTGGGGGGACACCGGGGAGCTGTTTTTT. Translated, it gives CASSLWGDTGELFF.

There are a few counts of this clone. The chain joins TRBV7-2 to TRBJ1-2; no definite D call. Trimming removed 1 base at V and 10 bases at J, with 13 bases between. Looked up from germline, CDR1 is SGHTA and CDR2 is FQGNSA. This CDR3 has 13 residues. The CDR3 loop reads CASSLGPQSDYTF. Written as DNA, the CDR3 is TGTGCCAGCAGCTTAGGCCCTCAGAGCGACTACACCTTC.

This sequence joins TRBV9 and TRBJ2-5, with D perhaps TRBD2 (5 bases). This CDR3 comprises 14 residues. The V gene's germline CDR1 is SGDLS and CDR2 YYNGEE. V gave up 0 bases and J gave up 5 bases, with 11 bases separating them. DNA for the CDR3: TGTGCCAGCAGCGTAGATCTAGCATCGGAGACCCAGTACTTC. As protein: CASSVDLASETQYF.

This chain uses TRBV7-2 with TRBJ2-3, with D perhaps TRBD2 (5 bases). The CDR3 is 14 amino acids. Germline loops: CDR1 SGHTA, CDR2 FQGNSA. The V gene lost 5 bases and the J gene lost 9 bases, with 18 bases spanning the gap. The CDR3 reads CASSRVAPEGTQYF. For the CDR3, the DNA is TGTGCCAGCAGCCGAGTAGCTCCCGAGGGCACGCAGTATTTT.

The V gene is TRBV28, the J gene TRBJ1-4, with 9 bases that match TRBD1. V lost 3 bases and J lost 0; bases outside the gene matches: 2. CDR1 and CDR2 from the germline V gene are MDHEN and SYDVKM. The CDR3 runs 16 residues. CDR3 DNA sequence: TGTGCCAGCAGTTTCGGACAGGGGACAACTAATGAAAAACTGTTTTTT. This translates into CASSFGQGTTNEKLFF.

The chain has TRBV7-9 and TRBJ1-5, with D tentatively TRBD1 (5 bases). CDR1 and CDR2 from the germline V gene are SEHNR and FQNEAQ (reference sequence). The CDR3 extends over 14 amino acids. V lost 1 base and J 5 bases, leaving 9 bases between the germline ends. The CDR3 coding sequence is TGTGCCAGCAGCTTAGGCGGGGGACATCAGCCCCAGCATTTT. Its protein is CASSLGGGHQPQHF.

V usage is TRBV5-1 and J usage is TRBJ2-1, with 8 bases lining up with TRBD1. Germline lookup yields CDR1 SGHRS and CDR2 YFSETQ. The CDR3 has 16 residues. V shed 0 bases and J 8 bases; nucleotides not matched to a gene: 10. The chain's CDR3 is CASSLGTGLGGHEQFF. The DNA for the CDR3 is TGCGCCAGCAGCTTGGGGACAGGGCTAGGGGGTCATGAGCAGTTCTTC. The full variable domain, with the rest looked up from reference TRBV5-1 and TRBJ2-1, is KAGVTQTPRYLIKTRGQQVTLSCSPISGHRSVSWYQQTPGQGLQFLFEYFSETQRNKGNFPGRFSGRQFSNSRSEMNVSTLELGDSALYLCASSLGTGLGGHEQFFGPGTRLTVL.

The V gene is TRBV19, the J gene TRBJ1-2; 8 bases map to TRBD1. CDR3 length: 14 amino acids. V was clipped by 5 bases and J by 8 bases; unmatched bases: 10. Germline V lookup: CDR1 LNHDA, CDR2 SQIVND (reference sequence). Here the CDR3 reads CASSLTGTGSGYTF. CDR3 in DNA: TGTGCCAGTAGTCTTACCGGGACAGGAAGCGGCTACACCTTC.

The chain carries TRBV9 and TRBJ2-1; TRBD2 matches 9 bases. Looked up from germline, CDR1 is SGDLS and CDR2 is YYNGEE. This CDR3 contains 15 residues. With V trimmed by 4 bases and J by 3 bases, 5 bases remained unmatched. This chain's CDR3 is CASSTTSGLYNEQFF. DNA for the CDR3: TGTGCCAGCAGCACCACTAGCGGGCTCTACAATGAGCAGTTCTTC.

This clone was seen only a few times. The V gene is TRBV4-1, the J gene TRBJ2-7, with D maybe TRBD2 (5 bases). Germline V gene data show CDR1 as MGHRA and CDR2 as YSYEKL. The CDR3 is 13 residues long. V was cut by 5 bases and J by 7 bases, with 15 bases left in between. The CDR3 region has the DNA TGCGCCAGCAGCTTTACCACGGGGAGTGAGCAGTACTTC. This sequence encodes CASSFTTGSEQYF.

Only one count was recorded for this clone. The rearrangement joins TRBV7-7 to TRBJ2-5; 7 bases match TRBD1. Germline lookup yields CDR1 SSHAT and CDR2 FNYEAQ (reference sequence). V shed 0 bases, J shed 7 bases, and the junction held 5 bases outside the gene matches. The CDR3 consists of 14 residues. CDR3 in DNA: TGTGCCAGCAGCTTAGCGGGACAGATGGGGACCCAGTACTTC. It translates to CASSLAGQMGTQYF.

The genes are TRBV9 and TRBJ2-1; D ambiguous. V was clipped by 0 bases and J by 5 bases, with 9 bases between them. This CDR3 has 14 amino acids. Germline V gene lookup returns CDR1 SGDLS and CDR2 YYNGEE. In DNA form, the CDR3 reads TGTGCCAGCAGCGTAGATCCTGGAGACAATGAGCAGTTCTTC. This translates into CASSVDPGDNEQFF. The variable domain in full, completed from reference TRBV9 and TRBJ2-1, reads DSGVTQTPKHLITATGQRVTLRCSPRSGDLSVYWYQQSLDQGLQFLIQYYNGEERAKGNILERFSAQQFPDLHSELNLSSLELGDSALYFCASSVDPGDNEQFFGPGTRLTVL.

The chain joins TRBV6-1 to TRBJ2-1, with TRBD1 identical over 8 bases. This CDR3 spans 13 amino acids. Germline values: CDR1 MNHNS, CDR2 SASEGT. Losses at the gene ends were 6 bases for V and 7 bases for J; bases not matched to a gene: 5. The CDR3 bases are TGTGCCAGCAGCGAATGGACAGGGAATGAGCAGTTCTTC. This codes for CASSEWTGNEQFF.

The chain combines TRBV19 with TRBJ2-7, with TRBD2 matching over 10 bases. The CDR3 sequence is 13 residues long. Germline CDR1 reads LNHDA; CDR2 reads SQIVND (reference sequence). V gave up 3 bases and J gave up 6 bases; unmatched junction bases: 2. The CDR3 DNA sequence: TGTGCCAGTAGTATTAGCGGGAGGTCCGAGCAGTACTTC. Protein sequence: CASSISGRSEQYF.

In DNA, the CDR3 is TGCAGCGTTGAGGGGACAGGGAAACCCTACGAGCAGTACTTC. Translation: CSVEGTGKPYEQYF. The J gene is TRBJ2-5, the V gene TRBV29-1, with 9 bases matching TRBD1. The last part of the DNA fits TRBJ2-7 better; the J call may be wrong. CDR1 is SQVTM and CDR2 is ANQGSEA in the germline V gene. The CDR3 length is 14 residues.

The chain links TRBV6-6 to TRBJ2-3, with D possibly matching TRBD2 (6 bases). The CDR3 length is 15 residues. Germline CDR1 is MNHNY and CDR2 is SVGAGI (reference sequence). Trimming pared 6 bases from V and 3 bases from J, leaving 16 bases between. CDR3 bases: TGTGCCAGCAGCGGGAGATTAATAGGGACAGATACGCAGTATTTT. It yields the protein CASSGRLIGTDTQYF.

This clone was counted only a few times. The chain is built from TRBV19 and TRBJ2-7, with D unresolved. Trimming pared 6 bases from V and 4 bases from J, leaving 19 bases between. The CDR3 loop spans 15 amino acids. Germline CDR1 and CDR2: LNHDA and SQIVND (reference sequence). In nucleotides, the CDR3 is TGTGCCAGTAGCCCGCCGGTCCCCCTTGTTTACGAGCAGTACTTC. This encodes CASSPPVPLVYEQYF. Combining the CDR3 with reference TRBV19 and TRBJ2-7 gives the whole variable domain DGGITQSPKYLFRKEGQNVTLSCEQNLNHDAMYWYRQDPGQGLRLIYYSQIVNDFQKGDIAEGYSVSREKKESFPLTVTSAQKNPTAFYLCASSPPVPLVYEQYFGPGTRLTVT.

This clone was counted once. The gene calls are TRBV2 and TRBJ2-5; 7 nucleotides line up with TRBD1. The CDR3 has 12 amino acids. J was trimmed by 5 bases and V by 6 bases; bases with no gene match: 3. Germline CDR1 is SNHLY and CDR2 is FYNNEI. The DNA of the CDR3 is TGTGCCAGCAGCGACAGGGTGGAGACCCAGTACTTC. This sequence encodes CASSDRVETQYF. Drawing the rest from reference TRBV2 and TRBJ2-5, the complete variable domain is EPEVTQTPSHQVTQMGQEVILRCVPISNHLYFYWYRQILGQKVEFLVSFYNNEISEKSEIFDDQFSVERPDGSNFTLKIRSTKLEDSAMYFCASSDRVETQYFGPGTRLLVL.

This chain links TRBV30 with TRBJ2-7; 8 nucleotides align to TRBD2. Germline values: CDR1 GTSNPN, CDR2 SVGIG (reference sequence). CDR3 size: 13 residues. Losses at the gene ends were 5 bases for V and 6 bases for J; bases not matched to a gene: 9. CDR3 bases: TGTGCCTGGTCCACCGGGGGGGTGGGCGAGCAGTACTTC. The encoded protein is CAWSTGGVGEQYF.

V is TRBV4-3 and J is TRBJ1-2, with D hard to call. Germline-derived CDR1 and CDR2 are LGHNA and YSLEER. This CDR3 spans 14 amino acids. Trimming pared 2 bases from V and 8 bases from J, leaving 15 bases between. The DNA of the CDR3 is TGCGCCAGCAGCCAAAACTTGGAGGTTTCCGGCTACACCTTC. It translates to CASSQNLEVSGYTF.

The gene calls are TRBV28 and TRBJ1-1; no firm D call. V was cut by 3 bases and J by 1 base, with 6 bases left in between. The CDR3 is 13 amino acids. Germline assignment: CDR1 MDHEN and CDR2 SYDVKM. The CDR3 is CASSLGQNTEAFF. The CDR3 DNA follows: TGTGCCAGCAGTTTGGGCCAGAACACTGAAGCTTTCTTT. Full variable domain (outside the CDR3, taken from reference TRBV28 and TRBJ1-1): DVKVTQSSRYLVKRTGEKVFLECVQDMDHENMFWYRQDPGLGLRLIYFSYDVKMKEKGDIPEGYSVSREKKERFSLILESASTNQTSMYLCASSLGQNTEAFFGQGTRLTVV.

CDR3 DNA: TGCGCCAGCGGACTAGCGACCGTCACAGATACGCAGTATTTT. This sequence encodes CASGLATVTDTQYF. The chain employs TRBV5-1 and TRBJ2-3; 9 nucleotides agree with TRBD2. CDR3 length: 14 amino acids. V was clipped by 7 bases and J by 2 bases; unmatched bases: 5. Germline V CDR1 and CDR2: SGHRS, YFSETQ.

The V call is TRBV7-2, the J call TRBJ1-2, with D unclear. Per germline, CDR1 SGHTA and CDR2 FQGNSA. V was shortened by 1 base and J by 4 bases, with 10 bases between the two germline ends. This CDR3 spans 14 amino acids. The CDR3 DNA follows: TGTGCCAGCAGCTTAGAACAGACGAGCTATGGCTACACCTTC. Encoded protein: CASSLEQTSYGYTF.

V is TRBV18 and J is TRBJ1-1; D unclear. Germline lookup yields CDR1 KGHSH and CDR2 LQKENI. This CDR3 contains 14 residues. Trimming removed 4 bases at V and 1 base at J, with 10 bases between. CDR3 in amino acids: CASSLSRANTEAFF. In DNA, the CDR3 is TGTGCCAGCTCACTATCACGCGCGAACACTGAAGCTTTCTTT. Full variable domain (missing parts from reference TRBV18 and TRBJ1-1): NAGVMQNPRHLVRRRGQEARLRCSPMKGHSHVYWYRQLPEEGLKFMVYLQKENIIDESGMPKERFSAEFPKEGPSILRIQQVVRGDSAAYFCASSLSRANTEAFFGQGTRLTVV.

The J gene is TRBJ1-5, the V gene TRBV18; no clear D. This CDR3 comprises 18 residues. Trimming removed 4 bases at V and 4 bases at J, with 23 bases between. From germline, CDR1 is KGHSH and CDR2 LQKENI. CDR3 DNA sequence: TGTGCCAGCTCACAAACTAAGGTCGGCAGCTTAGCAAATCAGCCCCAGCATTTT. Translated: CASSQTKVGSLANQPQHF. The variable domain in full, with the rest retrieved from reference TRBV18 and TRBJ1-5, is NAGVMQNPRHLVRRRGQEARLRCSPMKGHSHVYWYRQLPEEGLKFMVYLQKENIIDESGMPKERFSAEFPKEGPSILRIQQVVRGDSAAYFCASSQTKVGSLANQPQHFGDGTRLSIL.

This clone was observed a few times. The J gene is TRBJ1-5, the V gene TRBV10-2; D not resolved. The CDR3 loop spans 13 amino acids. The germline gives CDR1 WSHSY, CDR2 SAAADI. The ends were cut back, 2 bases at V and 4 bases at J, with 6 bases in the middle. The chain's CDR3 is CASSEVTNQPQHF. CDR3 in DNA: TGCGCCAGCAGTGAGGTTACTAATCAGCCCCAGCATTTT.